The rows below give T cell receptor beta chains drawn from one sample of a study of OX40 agonist ivuxolimab in advanced cancers. Sequenced by immunoSEQ multiplex PCR; TCRdb stores in-frame clones only, minus some. Of under 70,000 clones in the sample, around nine tenths were seen once. The specimen was CD4+ or CD8+ T cells sorted from blood, collected in a trial of the OX40 agonist ivuxolimab. The source is an adult with an advanced solid tumor such as melanoma, head and neck, liver or kidney cancer. The CDR3 runs from the conserved cysteine through the conserved F or W. The D gene is left open where the match is weak. Clone size is not always given. Where it is, it says once, few, many or a class for expanded clones.

TRBD1	16	TRBV5-1	.	TRBJ2-1	TGCGCCAGCAGCGACCGGGACAGAGGAAGTAGGGATGAGCAGTTCTTC	CASSDRDRGSRDEQFF
TRBD2	16	TRBV4-1	.	TRBJ2-5	TGCGCCAGCAGCCCAGGACTAGCGGGAGGGTGGGAGACCCAGTACTTC	CASSPGLAGGWETQYF
.	15	TRBV29-1	.	TRBJ2-2	TGCAGCGTTGAAGATTTAAGGGCGGTCACCGGGGAGCTGTTTTTT	CSVEDLRAVTGELFF
.	11	TRBV2	.	TRBJ2-7	TGTGCCAGCAGCGTCGACTACGAGCAGTACTTC	CASSVDYEQYF
TRBD1	15	TRBV5-6	.	TRBJ2-5	TGTGCCAGCAGTTCGAGTTTGACAGGGAAAGAGACCCAGTACTTC	CASSSSLTGKETQYF
.	13	TRBV2	.	TRBJ2-3	TGTGCCAGGAGTAACAGGGTCACAGATACGCAGTATTTT	CARSNRVTDTQYF
TRBD2	15	TRBV28	.	TRBJ2-5	TGTGCCAGCAGTAGCCTAGCGGGAGGTGTAGAGACCCAGTACTTC	CASSSLAGGVETQYF
.	14	TRBV5-1	.	TRBJ2-7	TGCGCCAGCAGCTTAACTAGCTTCTCCTACGAGCAGTACTTC	CASSLTSFSYEQYF
TRBD1	15	TRBV19	.	TRBJ2-4	TGTGCCAGTAGAAACCAGGGGGCAACCAAAAACATTCAGTACTTC	CASRNQGATKNIQYF
.	13	TRBV6-5	.	TRBJ2-3	TGTGCCAGCAGTTATCAGGGGACAGATACGCAGTATTTT	CASSYQGTDTQYF
.	11	TRBV6-5	.	TRBJ2-5	TGTGCCAGCAGTTATTTGGAGACCCAGTACTTC	CASSYLETQYF
.	14	TRBV7-9	.	TRBJ1-5	TGTGCCAGCAGCTTAGGTCAGGCCGATCAGCCCCAGCATTTT	CASSLGQADQPQHF
.	14	TRBV9	.	TRBJ2-1	TGTGCCAGCAGCGTTCGGGACTTATACAATGAGCAGTTCTTC	CASSVRDLYNEQFF
.	16	TRBV7-9	.	TRBJ2-7	TGTGCCAGCAGCTTAGCGCGTGGGGGCTACAGCTACGAGCAGTACTTC	CASSLARGGYSYEQYF
.	14	TRBV19	.	TRBJ2-3	TGTGCCAGTAGCCCAAGAGTCCTCACAGATACGCAGTATTTT	CASSPRVLTDTQYF
TRBD1	21	TRBV12-5	.	TRBJ2-3	TGTGCTAGTGGTTTGGCAACGAAGTTCAGGGGGCAATCTCCTAGCACAGATACGCAGTATTTT	CASGLATKFRGQSPSTDTQYF
.	14	TRBV4-3	.	TRBJ2-1	TGCGCCAGCAGCCAAGACCGGCAGAGCAATGAGCAGTTCTTC	CASSQDRQSNEQFF
.	13	TRBV6-6	once	TRBJ1-4	TGTGCCAGCAGTTACTCGGGCCGCGAAAAACTGTTTTTT	CASSYSGREKLFF
TRBD2	18	TRBV4-1	.	TRBJ2-3	TGCGCCAGCAGCCCTAGGACTAGCGGGAGGGCCGGGACAGATACGCAGTATTTT	CASSPRTSGRAGTDTQYF
TRBD2	16	TRBV11-2	.	TRBJ2-3	TGTGCCAGCAGCTCTAAGGCACTAGCGGGCACAGATACGCAGTATTTT	CASSSKALAGTDTQYF
TRBD1	14	TRBV2	.	TRBJ1-4	TGCCTTAGCATAAAGACGGGACAGGGGGAAAAACTGTTTTTT	CLSIKTGQGEKLFF
.	16	TRBV18	.	TRBJ1-5	TGTGCCAGCTCCCCCGCCCTATTGACCGCGAATCAGCCCCAGCATTTT	CASSPALLTANQPQHF
.	13	TRBV19	.	TRBJ2-5	TGTGCCAGTAGTCCTACTAGGCAAGAGACCCAGTACTTC	CASSPTRQETQYF
.	14	TRBV6-5	.	TRBJ2-7	TGTGCCAGCAGTTACTCGACGGGGCTCGACGAGCAGTACTTC	CASSYSTGLDEQYF
.	13	TRBV5-5	.	TRBJ1-2	TGTGCCAGCAGCTTGGAACCTACATCTGGCTACACCTTC	CASSLEPTSGYTF
.	16	TRBV7-2	.	TRBJ2-2	TGTGCCAGCACCCGGTCCGGCGAAGAGGTGGCCGGGGAGCTGTTTTTT	CASTRSGEEVAGELFF
TRBD1	14	TRBV28	.	TRBJ1-2	TGTGCCAGCAGGCGACAGGGAGCTAACTATGGCTACACCTTC	CASRRQGANYGYTF
TRBD1	16	TRBV19	.	TRBJ2-3	TGTGCCAGTAGTCTTCGGACAGGGACTAGCACAGATACGCAGTATTTT	CASSLRTGTSTDTQYF
.	14	TRBV9	.	TRBJ2-2	TGTGCCAGCAGCGTAGCTACGGGCACCGGGGAGCTGTTTTTT	CASSVATGTGELFF
.	13	TRBV6-6	.	TRBJ2-1	TGTGCCGTCAGAGGCAGCTCCTACAATGAGCAGTTCTTC	CAVRGSSYNEQFF
.	16	TRBV2	.	TRBJ2-1	TGTGCCAGCGAGGACTCAGGTCAGGACCTCTACAATGAGCAGTTCTTC	CASEDSGQDLYNEQFF
.	16	TRBV27	.	TRBJ2-7	TGTGCCAGCAGTTTTACGCGGGCCTCTTCCTCCTACGAGCAGTACTTC	CASSFTRASSSYEQYF
.	14	TRBV4-2	.	TRBJ2-1	TGTGCCAGCAGGGCCACTGGTCCCAGCCGACAGCAGTTCTTC	CASRATGPSRQQFF
.	13	TRBV6-6	.	TRBJ1-5	TGTGCCACTAACCGGGGGCCGAATCAGCCCCAGCATTTT	CATNRGPNQPQHF
TRBD2	17	TRBV7-2	.	TRBJ2-6	TGTGCCAGCAGCACGACTAGCGGGGGTTCTGGGGCCAACGTCCTGACTTTC	CASSTTSGGSGANVLTF
.	14	TRBV15	.	TRBJ2-7	TGTGCCACCAGCAGAGACAGGGACAATCGCGAGCAGTACTTC	CATSRDRDNREQYF
.	14	TRBV7-2	.	TRBJ2-1	TGTGCCAGCAGCTTAGAGCCCACAAACAATGAGCAGTTCTTC	CASSLEPTNNEQFF
.	17	TRBV27	.	TRBJ2-1	TGTGCCAGCAGTTTATCGAGGGGGGAGGCGTCCTACAATGAGCAGTTCTTC	CASSLSRGEASYNEQFF
.	11	TRBV6-1	.	TRBJ2-1	TGTGCCAGCAGTGATAATACCAGGCTGTTCTTC	CASSDNTRLFF
.	13	TRBV10-3	few	TRBJ2-2	TGTGCCATCAGCATAGAGGGGAGCGGGGAGCTGTTTTTT	CAISIEGSGELFF
.	15	TRBV6-6	.	TRBJ2-6	TGTGCCAGCTCACGGGGGAGCTCTGGGGCCAACGTCCTGACTTTC	CASSRGSSGANVLTF
.	16	TRBV19	.	TRBJ2-5	TGTGCCAGTAGTATTACGGGAGTCGGTATTAGAGAGACCCAGTACTTC	CASSITGVGIRETQYF
.	12	TRBV21-1	few	TRBJ1-5	TGTGCCAGCAGCAGTGGAGGTCAGCCCCAGCATTTT	CASSSGGQPQHF
.	15	TRBV4-1	.	TRBJ2-5	TGCGCCAGCAGCAATGGAGGGACAGTACAAGAGACCCAGTACTTC	CASSNGGTVQETQYF
.	16	TRBV5-5	.	TRBJ2-5	TGTGCCAGCAGGATTTCGCCCCAAATCGGGCAAGAGACCCAGTACTTC	CASRISPQIGQETQYF
.	11	TRBV28	once	TRBJ1-3	TGTGCCAGCAGTGCCCGTCCTGTGATATATTTT	CASSARPVIYF
.	16	TRBV5-1	.	TRBJ2-3	TGCGCCAGCAGCTCTGTGTGGGACACGGGCACAGATACGCAGTATTTT	CASSSVWDTGTDTQYF
TRBD1	14	TRBV27	.	TRBJ2-7	TGTGCCAGCAGTTTCACGACAGGGGCCTACGAGCAGTACTTC	CASSFTTGAYEQYF
TRBD2	14	TRBV29-1	.	TRBJ2-7	TGCAGCGTCAGGGGACTAGCGGGCTCCTACGAGCAGTACTTC	CSVRGLAGSYEQYF
.	13	TRBV11-2	.	TRBJ1-3	TGTGCCAGCAGCTTAGCCTCTGGAAACACCATATATTTT	CASSLASGNTIYF
TRBD1	15	TRBV15	.	TRBJ1-1	TGTGCCACCAGCAGAGATCGGGCCAGGGGGGCTGAAGCTTTCTTT	CATSRDRARGAEAFF
.	12	TRBV7-9	.	TRBJ1-5	TGTGCCAGCAGCCCCGGCAATCAGCCCCAGCATTTT	CASSPGNQPQHF
.	14	TRBV30	.	TRBJ1-2	TGTGCCTGGAGTTTCCGCAGGGTTCTTTCTGGCTACACCTTC	CAWSFRRVLSGYTF
.	15	TRBV5-1	.	TRBJ2-2	TGCGCCAGCAGCCTCGGGACGGTGAACACCGGGGAGCTGTTTTTT	CASSLGTVNTGELFF
.	16	TRBV7-2	.	TRBJ2-4	TGTGCCAGCAGCCCAACCGCGGGAATCAACCAAAACATTCAGTACTTC	CASSPTAGINQNIQYF
.	15	TRBV7-3	.	TRBJ2-3	TGTGCCAGCAGCTTCTCCGGGAAGCGCACAGATACGCAGTATTTT	CASSFSGKRTDTQYF
.	15	TRBV28	.	TRBJ1-3	TGTGCCAGTAGGACACAGGGATACACTGGAAACACCATATATTTT	CASRTQGYTGNTIYF